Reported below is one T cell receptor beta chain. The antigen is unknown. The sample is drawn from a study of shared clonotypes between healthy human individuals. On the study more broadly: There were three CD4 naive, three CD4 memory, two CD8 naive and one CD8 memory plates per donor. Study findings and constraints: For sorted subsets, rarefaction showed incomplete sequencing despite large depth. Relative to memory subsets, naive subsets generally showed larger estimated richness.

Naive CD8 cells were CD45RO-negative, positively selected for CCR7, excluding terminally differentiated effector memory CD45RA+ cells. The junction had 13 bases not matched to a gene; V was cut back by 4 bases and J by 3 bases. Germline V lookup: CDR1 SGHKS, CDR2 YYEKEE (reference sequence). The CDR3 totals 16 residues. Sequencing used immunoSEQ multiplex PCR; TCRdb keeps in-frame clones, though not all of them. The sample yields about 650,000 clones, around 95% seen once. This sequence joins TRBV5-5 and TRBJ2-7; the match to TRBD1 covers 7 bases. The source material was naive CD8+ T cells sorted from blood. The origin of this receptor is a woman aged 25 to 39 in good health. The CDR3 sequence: CASSTYPGQPFYEQYF. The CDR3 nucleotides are TGTGCCAGCAGCACTTATCCGGGACAGCCCTTCTACGAGCAGTACTTC.